This T cell receptor (beta chain) was identified in a study of CD8 T cells in ankylosing spondylitis. Findings of the study overall: Significant enrichment of disease-linked clones was reported in matched ankylosing spondylitis synovial fluid. Typical of ankylosing spondylitis blood, it appeared, was a TCR beta motif of eight highly homologous variants.

Germline V gene data show CDR1 as DFQATT and CDR2 as SNEGSKA (reference sequence). V lost 0 bases and J 3 bases, leaving 17 bases between the germline ends. The CDR3 consists of 16 residues. This clonotype was detected ten times or more. As yet, its antigen is unknown. Each TCR beta library was made by quantitative 5'-RACE that incorporated molecular barcodes. TCRdb itself ran the 5' RACE reads through MiXCR, one entry per CDR3 protein. The sample comprises 15,000 to 20,000 distinct CDR3 sequences, over 7% of which are singletons, and less than 40% rests with the top ten. Sequenced sample: blood. The rearrangement uses TRBV20-1 and TRBJ2-5, with a weak D call TRBD2 (6 bases). The receptor comes from a male donor with ankylosing spondylitis or in good health (not recorded which). Written as DNA, the CDR3 is TGCAGTGCTAGAGAAGGGGTGGCGGGGCCCGAAGAGACCCAGTACTTC. Its translation is CSAREGVAGPEETQYF.